These 31 T cell receptor beta chains share one sample of origin, sequenced in a study of OX40 agonist ivuxolimab in advanced cancers. Profiling relied on immunoSEQ multiplex PCR, and the TCRdb table lists in-frame clones only, not all of them. The table shows approximately 10,000 clones, with approximately 66% occurring only once. The sequencing here drew on CD4+ or CD8+ T cells sorted from blood, taken in a trial of the OX40 agonist ivuxolimab. These receptor sequences come from an adult with an advanced solid tumor such as melanoma, head and neck, liver or kidney cancer.

For this clone: One end of the junction does not line up with germline, which may come from a read error. This chain uses TRBV7-7 with TRBJ2-5; TRBD2 matches 10 bases. CDR1 is SSHAT, CDR2 FNYEAQ, per germline (reference sequence). The CDR3 spans 17 residues. The CDR3 sequence: CASSLAWGLANEETQYF. Written as DNA, the CDR3 is TGTGCTAGCAGCTTAGCCTGGGGACTAGCGAATGAAGAGACCCAGTACTTC.

The J gene is TRBJ1-4, the V gene TRBV7-9; no firm D call. CDR1 SEHNR and CDR2 FQNEAQ come from the germline V gene (reference sequence). The V end lost 5 bases, the J end lost 10 bases, and 17 bases lay between the germline ends. This CDR3 spans 14 amino acids. CDR3 sequence reads: CASSKPGEIRKLFF. CDR3 nucleotides: TGTGCCAGCAGCAAGCCGGGAGAAATACGAAAACTGTTTTTT.

J is TRBJ2-7 and V is TRBV7-9; tentative D call: TRBD2 (6 bases). The CDR3 contains 12 residues. V gave up 2 bases and J gave up 6 bases, with 8 bases separating them. Germline CDR1 is SEHNR and CDR2 is FQNEAQ (reference sequence). CDR3 residues: CASSLSGGEQYF. CDR3 sequence (DNA): TGTGCCAGCAGCTTATCCGGGGGCGAGCAGTACTTC.

This clone was observed a single time. The CDR3 region has the DNA TGTGCCAGTAGTATTAACATGAACACTGAAGCTTTCTTT. It codes for CASSINMNTEAFF. This chain uses TRBV19 with TRBJ1-1, with D unresolved. The V gene's germline CDR1 is LNHDA and CDR2 SQIVND (reference sequence). The CDR3 contains 13 residues. Trimming removed 3 bases at V and 0 bases at J, with 5 bases between.

This chain uses TRBV28 with TRBJ2-3, with a weak D call TRBD2 (6 bases). This CDR3 region has 15 residues. The germline V gene has CDR1 MDHEN and CDR2 SYDVKM. Trimming cost V 3 bases and J 3 bases, with 13 bases left between them. CDR3 amino acids: CASSFLVSGTDTQYF. The DNA for the CDR3 is TGTGCCAGCAGTTTCCTCGTCAGCGGGACAGATACGCAGTATTTT.

This clone was found a few times. This chain connects TRBV27 to TRBJ1-2; D gene uncertain. This CDR3 contains 12 residues. Trimming removed 4 bases at V and 8 bases at J, with 11 bases between. Germline assignment: CDR1 MNHEY and CDR2 SMNVEV (reference sequence). CDR3 residues: CASSSATLGYTF. The DNA of the CDR3 is TGTGCCAGCAGTTCGGCCACGTTAGGCTACACCTTC.

A few counts support this clone. The V call is TRBV5-1, the J call TRBJ2-7, with 8 bases identical to TRBD1. The germline gives CDR1 SGHRS, CDR2 YFSETQ. Losses at the gene ends were 1 base for V and 4 bases for J; bases not matched to a gene: 7. This CDR3 is built from 15 residues. The CDR3 sequence is CASSLWGQGAYEQYF. For the CDR3, the DNA is TGCGCCAGCAGCTTGTGGGGCCAGGGGGCATACGAGCAGTACTTC.

The chain joins TRBV5-1 to TRBJ2-1, with TRBD2 identical over 8 bases. Per the germline V gene, CDR1 is SGHRS and CDR2 is YFSETQ. The CDR3 spans 16 residues. V shed 4 bases and J 2 bases; nucleotides not matched to a gene: 8. The CDR3 nucleotides read TGCGCCAGCAGCCCAAGAGGACTAGCTACCTACAATGAGCAGTTCTTC. Translating it yields CASSPRGLATYNEQFF. The whole variable domain, remainder taken from reference TRBV5-1 and TRBJ2-1, is KAGVTQTPRYLIKTRGQQVTLSCSPISGHRSVSWYQQTPGQGLQFLFEYFSETQRNKGNFPGRFSGRQFSNSRSEMNVSTLELGDSALYLCASSPRGLATYNEQFFGPGTRLTVL.

The chain recombines TRBV5-1 with TRBJ1-1, with no clear D. In germline, CDR1 is SGHRS, CDR2 YFSETQ. The CDR3 has 13 amino acids. V was trimmed by 1 base and J by 1 base, leaving 5 bases between them. CDR3 sequence (DNA): TGCGCCAGCAGCTTGAGTAAGAACACTGAAGCTTTCTTT. It specifies CASSLSKNTEAFF.

V gene TRBV7-6 combines with J gene TRBJ2-7; 11 bases agree with TRBD2. CDR1 is SGHVS and CDR2 is FNYEAQ in the germline V gene. The CDR3 totals 15 residues. Trimming took 4 bases from V and 6 from J; bases not matched to a gene: 8. CDR3 sequence reads: CASSSLAGGAGEQYF. For the CDR3, the DNA is TGTGCCAGCAGCTCGTTAGCGGGGGGGGCGGGCGAGCAGTACTTC. Drawing the rest from reference TRBV7-6 and TRBJ2-7, the complete variable domain is GAGVSQSPRYKVTKRGQDVALRCDPISGHVSLYWYRQALGQGPEFLTYFNYEAQQDKSGLPNDRFSAERPEGSISTLTIQRTEQRDSAMYRCASSSLAGGAGEQYFGPGTRLTVT.

The chain has TRBV5-1 and TRBJ1-4; D remains unclear. Trimming took 4 bases from V and 0 from J, leaving 10 bases between them. This CDR3 is 15 amino acids long. The germline CDR1 and CDR2 sequences are SGHRS and YFSETQ. The CDR3 region has the DNA TGCGCCAGCAGCCCCTGGCCTGCAACTAATGAAAAACTGTTTTTT. It translates to CASSPWPATNEKLFF.

The chain recombines TRBV27 with TRBJ1-5; 8 bases are shared with TRBD1. V was pared by 5 bases and J by 3 bases, with 3 bases of the junction left unmatched. The CDR3 is 14 residues long. CDR1 is MNHEY and CDR2 is SMNVEV in the germline V gene (reference sequence). DNA for the CDR3: TGTGCCAGCAGTCCACAGGGGGTCAATCAGCCCCAGCATTTT. Residues: CASSPQGVNQPQHF.

The chain couples TRBV6-1 to TRBJ2-5; 10 bases line up with TRBD1. The V segment lost 4 bases and the J segment 4 bases; nucleotides outside the gene matches: 18. The CDR3 is made up of 19 amino acids. Germline assignment: CDR1 MNHNS and CDR2 SASEGT. The CDR3 sequence: CASSGSRDRGWGGRETQYF. CDR3 nucleotides: TGTGCCAGCAGTGGCTCGAGGGACAGGGGATGGGGGGGAAGAGAGACCCAGTACTTC.

The J gene is TRBJ2-7, the V gene TRBV4-1; no clear D. The CDR3 is 14 residues long. The V end lost 1 base, the J end lost 5 bases, and 12 bases lay between the germline ends. Germline V gives CDR1 MGHRA, CDR2 YSYEKL. The CDR3 reads CASSQVDPPDEQYF. Written as DNA, the CDR3 is TGCGCCAGCAGCCAAGTTGACCCCCCCGACGAGCAGTACTTC.

The V and J genes are TRBV4-3 and TRBJ2-7; 11 bases align to TRBD1. Looked up from germline, CDR1 is LGHNA and CDR2 is YSLEER. This CDR3 contains 15 residues. Losses at the gene ends were 1 base for V and 6 bases for J; bases not matched to a gene: 5. CDR3 sequence reads: CASSQGDRGFGEQYF. CDR3 nucleotide sequence: TGCGCCAGCAGCCAAGGGGACAGGGGGTTTGGCGAGCAGTACTTC.

The chain recombines TRBV14 with TRBJ2-1; D gene ambiguous. Trimming left V 6 bases short and J 9 bases short, with 12 bases between. Germline values: CDR1 SGHDN, CDR2 FVKESK. The CDR3 length is 12 residues. CDR3 loop: CASSFLGVEQFF. The CDR3 region has the DNA TGTGCCAGCAGTTTTCTTGGGGTTGAGCAGTTCTTC. Full variable domain (missing parts from reference TRBV14 and TRBJ2-1): EAGVTQFPSHSVIEKGQTVTLRCDPISGHDNLYWYRRVMGKEIKFLLHFVKESKQDESGMPNNRFLAERTGGTYSTLKVQPAELEDSGVYFCASSFLGVEQFFGPGTRLTVL.

The V call is TRBV10-1, the J call TRBJ2-3; D is ambiguous. V dropped 2 bases and J dropped 4 bases, with 7 bases sitting between them. Germline assignment: CDR1 WNHNN and CDR2 SYGVQD (reference sequence). There are 13 residues in the CDR3. The chain's CDR3 is CASSEPRADTQYF. Written as DNA, the CDR3 is TGCGCCAGCAGTGAGCCTAGGGCAGATACGCAGTATTTT.

V and J are TRBV30 and TRBJ1-1; 7 bases are shared with TRBD1. The ends lost 0 bases at V and 4 bases at J; junction bases unmatched: 2. CDR3 size: 13 residues. From germline, CDR1 is GTSNPN and CDR2 SVGIG (reference sequence). This CDR3 reads CAWSVAGGTEAFF. The CDR3 DNA reads as TGTGCCTGGAGTGTAGCAGGGGGCACTGAAGCTTTCTTT.

With regard to this clone: An end of the junction does not agree with germline; a read error may underlie this. The V call is TRBV6-5, the J call TRBJ2-7, with a tentative D call TRBD1 (6 bases). The CDR3 totals 12 residues. Germline CDR1 reads MNHEY; CDR2 reads SVGAGI. The CDR3 DNA follows: TGTGCCATCAGTGAGACAGGCCACGAGCAGTACTTC. Its translation: CAISETGHEQYF.

The chain combines TRBV23-1 with TRBJ2-7; either TRBD1 or TRBD2 may fit D (5 bases each). TRBV23-1 is classed as an ORF, of uncertain function. V lost 2 bases and J lost 3, with 14 bases in between. The CDR3 totals 15 residues. In nucleotides, the CDR3 is TGCGCCAGCAGTCAACCCCAGGGACCCAACTACGAGCAGTACTTC. Translated, it gives CASSQPQGPNYEQYF.

The CDR3 sequence: CASSLEVVLAGYTF. The CDR3 region has the DNA TGTGCCAGCAGCTTAGAGGTGGTATTGGCTGGCTACACCTTC. The V gene is TRBV7-2, the J gene TRBJ1-2; D remains ambiguous. The CDR3 is made up of 14 amino acids. Trimming cost V 1 base and J 7 bases, with 13 bases left between them. CDR1 and CDR2 (germline): SGHTA, FQGNSA.

CDR3 sequence: CASIGVGDTQYF. The CDR3 region has the DNA TGTGCCAGCATAGGAGTAGGAGATACGCAGTATTTT. J is TRBJ2-3 and V is TRBV2; unclear D gene. The V and J ends lost 7 bases and 5 bases respectively, with 10 bases between them. The CDR3 covers 12 residues. CDR1 is SNHLY and CDR2 is FYNNEI in the germline V gene.

CDR3 protein: CASSLYSGKAFF. In DNA, the CDR3 is TGTGCCAGCAGTTTATATTCCGGGAAAGCTTTCTTT. The chain combines TRBV27 with TRBJ1-1, with D unclear. V lost 1 base and J lost 9, with 9 bases in between. Per the germline V gene, CDR1 is MNHEY and CDR2 is SMNVEV (reference sequence). The CDR3 sequence is 12 residues long.

This chain uses TRBV9 with TRBJ2-1; 7 nucleotides agree with TRBD2. The J segment lost 0 bases and the V segment lost 0 bases, leaving 6 bases of the junction unmatched. Germline lookup yields CDR1 SGDLS and CDR2 YYNGEE. There are 17 residues in the CDR3. DNA for the CDR3: TGTGCCAGCAGCGTAGGCTTCGGGGGGAGCTCCTACAATGAGCAGTTCTTC. Translated: CASSVGFGGSSYNEQFF.

V gene TRBV13 combines with J gene TRBJ2-1, with a possible D match to TRBD1 (6 bases). This CDR3 has 14 residues. V lost 5 bases and J lost 6, with 14 bases in between. Looked up from germline, CDR1 is PRHDT and CDR2 is FYEKMQ (reference sequence). CDR3 DNA: TGTGCCAGCAGCCTCGGGACAATCATCAATGAGCAGTTCTTC. It specifies CASSLGTIINEQFF. Full variable domain (outside the CDR3, taken from reference TRBV13 and TRBJ2-1): AAGVIQSPRHLIKEKRETATLKCYPIPRHDTVYWYQQGPGQDPQFLISFYEKMQSDKGSIPDRFSAQQFSDYHSELNMSSLELGDSALYFCASSLGTIINEQFFGPGTRLTVL.

There are a few counts of this clone. The V call is TRBV6-5, the J call TRBJ1-1, with D uncertain. V was cut by 1 base and J by 3 bases, with 6 bases left in between. The CDR3 runs to 13 residues. CDR1 is MNHEY and CDR2 is SVGAGI in the germline V gene. In DNA, the CDR3 is TGTGCCAGCAGTTACTTGGGTTACACTGAAGCTTTCTTT. Residues: CASSYLGYTEAFF.

This clone was counted a single time. The chain has TRBV9 and TRBJ2-1; D is unresolved. The germline V gene has CDR1 SGDLS and CDR2 YYNGEE. The ends were cut back, 0 bases at V and 2 bases at J, with 3 bases in the middle. The CDR3 contains 13 residues. The CDR3 spells CASSVVPYNEQFF. The CDR3, as DNA: TGTGCCAGCAGCGTAGTCCCCTACAATGAGCAGTTCTTC.

The chain carries TRBV5-5 and TRBJ2-5; no clear D gene. Trimming removed 3 bases at V and 0 bases at J, with 12 bases between. Germline CDR1 SGHKS, CDR2 YYEKEE (reference sequence). The CDR3 is made up of 15 amino acids. The CDR3: CASSWATGHQETQYF. The CDR3 DNA is TGTGCCAGCAGCTGGGCGACGGGTCACCAAGAGACCCAGTACTTC.

There are many counts of this clone. The chain combines TRBV19 with TRBJ2-7, with 11 bases matching TRBD2. V lost 6 bases to trimming and J lost 8 bases; unmatched junction nucleotides: 3. CDR1 and CDR2 from the germline V gene are LNHDA and SQIVND (reference sequence). CDR3 size: 12 residues. CDR3 sequence (DNA): TGTGCCAGTAGACTAGCGGGGGAAAAGCAGTACTTC. Translating gives CASRLAGEKQYF.

V gene TRBV19 combines with J gene TRBJ1-6; D unclear. Trimming stripped 7 bases from V and 0 bases from J, with 25 bases between. The germline CDR1 and CDR2 sequences are LNHDA and SQIVND (reference sequence). The CDR3 is 20 residues long. CDR3 loop: CASTHSSVVGRASYNSPLHF. The CDR3, as DNA: TGTGCCAGTACCCATTCTTCGGTGGTTGGGCGTGCCTCCTATAATTCACCCCTCCACTTT.

The chain carries TRBV6-5 and TRBJ1-6; D is ambiguous. Germline lookup yields CDR1 MNHEY and CDR2 SVGAGI. The CDR3 spans 15 residues. The ends were cut back, 2 bases at V and 0 bases at J, with 5 bases in the middle. This CDR3 reads CASSYQSSYNSPLHF. Here the CDR3 DNA reads TGTGCCAGCAGTTACCAAAGCTCCTATAATTCACCCCTCCACTTT.